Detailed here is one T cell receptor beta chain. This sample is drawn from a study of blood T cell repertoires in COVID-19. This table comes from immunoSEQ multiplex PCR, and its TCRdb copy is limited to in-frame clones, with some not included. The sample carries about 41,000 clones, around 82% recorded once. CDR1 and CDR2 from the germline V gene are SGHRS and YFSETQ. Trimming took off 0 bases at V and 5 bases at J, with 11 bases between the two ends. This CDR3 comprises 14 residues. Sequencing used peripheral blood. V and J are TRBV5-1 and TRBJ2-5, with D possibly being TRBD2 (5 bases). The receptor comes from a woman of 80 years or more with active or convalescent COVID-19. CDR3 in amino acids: CASSLVEGVETQYF. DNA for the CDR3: TGCGCCAGCAGCTTGGTTGAGGGCGTGGAGACCCAGTACTTC.